This T cell receptor (beta chain) was found in a study of blood T cell repertoires in COVID-19. V lost 1 base to trimming and J lost 8 bases, with 20 bases between them. This CDR3 spans 16 amino acids. Sequencing used immunoSEQ multiplex PCR; TCRdb keeps in-frame clones, though not all of them. This sample has nearly 400,000 clones, with roughly 89% found just once. The sequencing sample was made of PBMCs or T cells enriched from blood (not recorded which). This sequence joins TRBV23-1 and TRBJ1-2; a possible D gene is TRBD1 (6 bases). TRBV23-1 is placed among ORFs of uncertain function. This TCR was sampled from a woman aged 25-40 years who had recovered from COVID-19. The CDR3 region is CASSQWTHGGQPGYTF. DNA for the CDR3: TGCGCCAGCAGTCAATGGACCCACGGGGGGCAGCCAGGCTACACCTTC.